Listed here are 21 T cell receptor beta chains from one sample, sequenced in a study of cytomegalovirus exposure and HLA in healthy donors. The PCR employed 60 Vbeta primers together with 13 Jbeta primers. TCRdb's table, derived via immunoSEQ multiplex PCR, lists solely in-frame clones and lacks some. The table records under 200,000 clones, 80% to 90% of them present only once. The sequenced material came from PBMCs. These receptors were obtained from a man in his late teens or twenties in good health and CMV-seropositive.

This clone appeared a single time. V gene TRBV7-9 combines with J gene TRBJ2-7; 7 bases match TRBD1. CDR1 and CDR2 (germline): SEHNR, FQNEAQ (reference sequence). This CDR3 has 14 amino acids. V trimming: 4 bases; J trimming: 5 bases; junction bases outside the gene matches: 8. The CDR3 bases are TGTGCCAGCAGCTCCGGGGCAGGGGGAGACGAGCAGTACTTC. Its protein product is CASSSGAGGDEQYF.

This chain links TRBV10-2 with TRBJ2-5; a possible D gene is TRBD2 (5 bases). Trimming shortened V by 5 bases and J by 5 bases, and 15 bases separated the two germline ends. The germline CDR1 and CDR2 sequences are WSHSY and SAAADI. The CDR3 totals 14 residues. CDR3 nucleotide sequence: TGCGCCAGCAGTCCGTCTAGCCCGGGGGAGACCCAGTACTTC. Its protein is CASSPSSPGETQYF.

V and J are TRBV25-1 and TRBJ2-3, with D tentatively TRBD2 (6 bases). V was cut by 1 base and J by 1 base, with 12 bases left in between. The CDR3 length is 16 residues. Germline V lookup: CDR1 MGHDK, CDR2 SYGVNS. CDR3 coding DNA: TGTGCCAGCAGTGAATCTAAGCGGGCTGGCACAGATACGCAGTATTTT. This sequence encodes CASSESKRAGTDTQYF.

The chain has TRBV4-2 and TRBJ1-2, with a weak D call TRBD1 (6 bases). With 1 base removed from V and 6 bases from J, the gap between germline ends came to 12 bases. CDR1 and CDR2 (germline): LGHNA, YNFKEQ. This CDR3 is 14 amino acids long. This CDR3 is CASSQARGDHGYTF. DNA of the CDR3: TGTGCCAGCAGCCAAGCCAGGGGTGATCATGGCTACACCTTC.

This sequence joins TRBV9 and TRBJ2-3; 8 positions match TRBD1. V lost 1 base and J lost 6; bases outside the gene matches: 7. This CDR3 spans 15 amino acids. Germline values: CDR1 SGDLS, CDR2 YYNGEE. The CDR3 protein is CASSVYRGERDTQYF. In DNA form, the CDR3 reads TGTGCCAGCAGCGTATACAGGGGGGAGCGGGATACGCAGTATTTT.

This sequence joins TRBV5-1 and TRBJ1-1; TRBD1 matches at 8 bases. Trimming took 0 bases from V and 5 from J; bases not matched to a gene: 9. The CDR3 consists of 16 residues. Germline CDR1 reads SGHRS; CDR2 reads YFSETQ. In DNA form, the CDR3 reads TGCGCCAGCAGCTTGGAAAATGTAGGACAGGGTACTGAAGCTTTCTTT. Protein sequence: CASSLENVGQGTEAFF. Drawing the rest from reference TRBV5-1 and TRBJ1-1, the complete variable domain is KAGVTQTPRYLIKTRGQQVTLSCSPISGHRSVSWYQQTPGQGLQFLFEYFSETQRNKGNFPGRFSGRQFSNSRSEMNVSTLELGDSALYLCASSLENVGQGTEAFFGQGTRLTVV.

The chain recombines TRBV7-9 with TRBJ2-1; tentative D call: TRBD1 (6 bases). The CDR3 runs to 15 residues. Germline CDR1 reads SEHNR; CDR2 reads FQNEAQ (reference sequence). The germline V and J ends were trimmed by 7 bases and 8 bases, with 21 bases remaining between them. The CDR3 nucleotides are TGTGCCAGCACCCCCACGACAGGCCTTATGGATGAGCAGTTCTTC. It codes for CASTPTTGLMDEQFF.

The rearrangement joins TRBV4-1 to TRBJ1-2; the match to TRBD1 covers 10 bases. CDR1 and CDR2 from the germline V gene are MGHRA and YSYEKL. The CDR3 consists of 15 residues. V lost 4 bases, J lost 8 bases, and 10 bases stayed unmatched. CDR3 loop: CASSPFGQGVRGYTF. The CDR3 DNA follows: TGCGCCAGCAGCCCCTTTGGACAGGGGGTCCGCGGCTACACCTTC.

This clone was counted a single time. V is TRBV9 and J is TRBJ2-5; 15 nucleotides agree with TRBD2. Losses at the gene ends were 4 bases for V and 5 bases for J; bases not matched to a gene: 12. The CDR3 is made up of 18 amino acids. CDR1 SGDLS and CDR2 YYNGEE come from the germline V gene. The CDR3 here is CASSLGLAGGNFEETQYF. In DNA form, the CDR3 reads TGTGCCAGCAGCCTGGGACTAGCGGGGGGTAATTTCGAGGAGACCCAGTACTTC.

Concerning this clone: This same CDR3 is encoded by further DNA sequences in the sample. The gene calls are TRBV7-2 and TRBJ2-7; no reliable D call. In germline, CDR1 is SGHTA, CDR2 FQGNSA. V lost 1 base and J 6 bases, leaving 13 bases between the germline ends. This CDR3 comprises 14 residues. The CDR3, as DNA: TGTGCCAGCAGCTTAGTTGCAGATCCGCCCGAGCAGTACTTC. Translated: CASSLVADPPEQYF.

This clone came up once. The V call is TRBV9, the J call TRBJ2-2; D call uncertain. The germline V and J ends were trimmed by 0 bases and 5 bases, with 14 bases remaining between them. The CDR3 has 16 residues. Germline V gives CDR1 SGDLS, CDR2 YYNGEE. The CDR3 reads CASSVDGALATGELFF. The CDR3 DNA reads TGTGCCAGCAGCGTAGATGGAGCGCTGGCGACCGGGGAGCTGTTTTTT.

CDR3 sequence reads: CATDRGQSTNEKLFF. Here the CDR3 DNA reads TGTGCCACCGACCGGGGACAGTCAACTAATGAAAAACTGTTTTTT. This sequence joins TRBV2 and TRBJ1-4; TRBD1 agrees at 7 bases. The CDR3 covers 15 residues. The junction had 8 bases not matched to a gene; V was cut back by 10 bases and J by 0 bases. Looked up from germline, CDR1 is SNHLY and CDR2 is FYNNEI.

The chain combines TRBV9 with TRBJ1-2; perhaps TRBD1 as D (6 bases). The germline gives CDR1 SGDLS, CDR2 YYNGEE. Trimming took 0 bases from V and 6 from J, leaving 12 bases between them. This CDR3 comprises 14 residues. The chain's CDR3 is CASSVDRVLDGYTF. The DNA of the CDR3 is TGTGCCAGCAGCGTAGACAGGGTATTAGATGGCTACACCTTC. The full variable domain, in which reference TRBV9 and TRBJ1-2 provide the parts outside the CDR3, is DSGVTQTPKHLITATGQRVTLRCSPRSGDLSVYWYQQSLDQGLQFLIQYYNGEERAKGNILERFSAQQFPDLHSELNLSSLELGDSALYFCASSVDRVLDGYTFGSGTRLTVV.

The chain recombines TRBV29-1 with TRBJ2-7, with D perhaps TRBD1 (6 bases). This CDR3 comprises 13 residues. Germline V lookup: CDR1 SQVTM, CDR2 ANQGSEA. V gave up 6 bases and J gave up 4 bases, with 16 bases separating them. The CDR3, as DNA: TGCAGCGTGTTGAGACAGGATTCTTACGAGCAGTACTTC. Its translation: CSVLRQDSYEQYF.

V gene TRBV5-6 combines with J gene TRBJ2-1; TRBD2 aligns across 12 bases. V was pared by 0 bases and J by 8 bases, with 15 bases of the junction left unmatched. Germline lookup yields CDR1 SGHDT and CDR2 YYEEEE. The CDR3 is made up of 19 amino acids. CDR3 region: CASSLADWASGGVGHEQFF. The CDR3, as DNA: TGTGCCAGCAGCTTGGCCGACTGGGCTAGCGGGGGGGTGGGGCATGAGCAGTTCTTC.

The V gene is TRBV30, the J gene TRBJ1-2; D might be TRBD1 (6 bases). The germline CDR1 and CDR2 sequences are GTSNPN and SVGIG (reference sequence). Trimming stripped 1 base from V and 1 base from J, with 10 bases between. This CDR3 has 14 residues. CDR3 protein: CAWSDQGINYGYTF. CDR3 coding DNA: TGTGCCTGGAGTGACCAGGGGATTAACTATGGCTACACCTTC. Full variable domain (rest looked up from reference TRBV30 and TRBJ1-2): SQTIHQWPATLVQPVGSPLSLECTVEGTSNPNLYWYRQAAGRGLQLLFYSVGIGQISSEVPQNLSASRPQDRQFILSSKKLLLSDSGFYLCAWSDQGINYGYTFGSGTRLTVV.

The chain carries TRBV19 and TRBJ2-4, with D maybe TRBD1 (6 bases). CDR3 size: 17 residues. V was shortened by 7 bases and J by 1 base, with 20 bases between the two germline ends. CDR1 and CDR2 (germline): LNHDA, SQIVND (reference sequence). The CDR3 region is CASTKGQPGMAKNIQYF. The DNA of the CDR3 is TGTGCCAGTACTAAAGGACAGCCCGGGATGGCCAAAAACATTCAGTACTTC. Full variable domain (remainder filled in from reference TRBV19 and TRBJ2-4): DGGITQSPKYLFRKEGQNVTLSCEQNLNHDAMYWYRQDPGQGLRLIYYSQIVNDFQKGDIAEGYSVSREKKESFPLTVTSAQKNPTAFYLCASTKGQPGMAKNIQYFGAGTRLSVL.

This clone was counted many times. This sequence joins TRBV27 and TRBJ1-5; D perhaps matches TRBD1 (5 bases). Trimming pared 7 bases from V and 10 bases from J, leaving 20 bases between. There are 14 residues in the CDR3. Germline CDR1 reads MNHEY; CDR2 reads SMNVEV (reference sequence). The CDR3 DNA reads TGTGCCAGCAACGGTCAGGGTGAACGTAGTCCCCAGCATTTT. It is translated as CASNGQGERSPQHF.

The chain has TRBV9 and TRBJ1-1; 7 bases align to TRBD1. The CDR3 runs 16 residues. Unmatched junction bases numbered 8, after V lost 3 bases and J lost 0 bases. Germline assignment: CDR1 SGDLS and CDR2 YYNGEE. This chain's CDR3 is CASSGPRDRLNTEAFF. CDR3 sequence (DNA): TGTGCCAGCAGCGGACCCCGGGACAGACTGAACACTGAAGCTTTCTTT.

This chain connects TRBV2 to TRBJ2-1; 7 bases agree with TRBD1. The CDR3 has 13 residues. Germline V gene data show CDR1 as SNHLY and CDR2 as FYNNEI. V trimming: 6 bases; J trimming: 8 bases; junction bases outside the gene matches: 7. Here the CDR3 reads CASRYDRDDEQFF. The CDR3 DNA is TGTGCCAGCAGATACGACAGGGACGATGAGCAGTTCTTC.

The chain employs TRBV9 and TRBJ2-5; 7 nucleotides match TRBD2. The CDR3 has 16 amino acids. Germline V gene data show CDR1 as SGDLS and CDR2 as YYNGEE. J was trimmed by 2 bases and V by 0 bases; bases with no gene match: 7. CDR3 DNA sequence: TGTGCCAGCAGCGTAGAAGCCCTCGGGGGGCAAGAGACCCAGTACTTC. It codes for CASSVEALGGQETQYF.